Following are 29 T cell receptor beta chains from one sample sequenced in a study of identical twins. TCRdb reprocessed the 5' RACE reads via MiXCR and lists one record per CDR3 protein. There are some 320,000 distinct CDR3 sequences in the sample; approximately 13% occur only once, and 7.2% lies in the top ten. These same data were also listed under a study on yellow fever vaccine responses in identical twins.

The sequenced sample was CD8+ T cells sorted from blood. Receptors were obtained from a woman aged 18-29 years in good health.

In its sample, this clonotype was seen a few times. V is TRBV6-5 and J is TRBJ1-1, with 9 bases that match TRBD1. CDR1 and CDR2 (germline): MNHEY, SVGAGI. Trimming took 2 bases from V and 11 from J; bases not matched to a gene: 12. There are 15 residues in the CDR3. The CDR3 DNA reads as TGTGCCAGCAGTTACCTACCCGGGACAGGGTTAGAGGCTTTCTTT. This gives the protein CASSYLPGTGLEAFF.

The chain uses TRBV4-2 and TRBJ2-1; TRBD2 matches 8 bases. Germline lookup yields CDR1 LGHNA and CDR2 YNFKEQ. Unmatched junction bases numbered 5, after V lost 0 bases and J lost 4 bases. The CDR3 has 16 residues. CDR3 amino acids: CASSQETGGGYNEQFF. The CDR3 DNA is TGTGCCAGCAGCCAAGAAACGGGAGGGGGGTACAATGAGCAGTTCTTC.

The chain combines TRBV28 with TRBJ2-7, with D perhaps TRBD2 (5 bases). CDR1 is MDHEN and CDR2 is SYDVKM in the germline V gene. Trimming took 8 bases from V and 2 from J, leaving 16 bases between them. The CDR3 runs to 14 residues. The CDR3 coding sequence is TGTGCCAGCGTAGGGAGACGGGAAGCCTACGAGCAGTACTTC. As protein: CASVGRREAYEQYF.

Many counts were recorded for this clonotype. The genes are TRBV10-3 and TRBJ2-7; 7 nucleotides match TRBD2. This CDR3 is built from 15 residues. J lost 0 bases, V lost 3 bases, and 5 bases had no gene match. Germline V CDR1 and CDR2: ENHRY, SYGVKD. CDR3 in amino acids: CAISDPSGASYEQYF. DNA for the CDR3: TGTGCCATCAGTGACCCAAGCGGGGCCTCCTACGAGCAGTACTTC.

The chain employs TRBV5-5 and TRBJ2-3; 7 bases align to TRBD1. With 4 bases clipped from V and 4 bases from J, the junction kept 6 bases outside the gene matches. This CDR3 has 14 residues. In germline, CDR1 is SGHKS, CDR2 YYEKEE (reference sequence). The chain's CDR3 is CASSPDRVSDTQYF. The CDR3 region has the DNA TGTGCCAGCAGCCCCGACAGGGTTTCAGATACGCAGTATTTT.

The V gene is TRBV20-1, the J gene TRBJ2-7; TRBD1 or TRBD2 may be the D gene (5 bases each). The V gene's germline CDR1 is DFQATT and CDR2 SNEGSKA (reference sequence). The CDR3 extends over 13 amino acids. Trimming cost V 1 base and J 3 bases, with 10 bases left between them. The CDR3 loop reads CSARGDGDYEQYV. Written as DNA, the CDR3 is TGCAGTGCTAGAGGGGACGGAGACTACGAGCAGTACGTC.

The chain combines TRBV6-5 with TRBJ2-7, with TRBD2 as a possible D gene (5 bases). The germline gives CDR1 MNHEY, CDR2 SVGAGI. The CDR3 loop spans 14 amino acids. Trimming pared 4 bases from V and 3 bases from J, leaving 13 bases between. This CDR3 is CASSSPRGNYEQYF. In DNA, the CDR3 is TGTGCCAGCAGTTCCCCGAGAGGGAACTACGAGCAGTACTTC.

For the CDR3, the DNA is TGCAGTGCTAGAGATCATCCAGGGATTAACACTGAAGCTTTCTTT. Encoded protein: CSARDHPGINTEAFF. The J gene is TRBJ1-1, the V gene TRBV20-1; weak D call: TRBD1 (5 bases). The CDR3 has 15 amino acids. Between the trimmed V and J ends, which lost 0 bases and 2 bases, there was a span of 13 bases. The germline V gene has CDR1 DFQATT and CDR2 SNEGSKA (reference sequence).

The genes are TRBV4-1 and TRBJ2-7; D assignment may be TRBD1 or TRBD2 (5 bases each). The V and J ends lost 5 bases and 0 bases respectively, with 14 bases between them. The CDR3 has 15 amino acids. Germline V gene sequence: CDR1 MGHRA, CDR2 YSYEKL. Here the CDR3 DNA reads TGCGCCAGCAGCGAGGGGCTAGCTGGCTCCTACGAGCAGTACTTC. Its protein is CASSEGLAGSYEQYF.

Only a few counts were recorded for this clonotype. The chain employs TRBV28 and TRBJ1-1; tentatively, D is TRBD1 (6 bases). The CDR3 has 11 amino acids. Germline assignment: CDR1 MDHEN and CDR2 SYDVKM. The germline V and J ends were trimmed by 3 bases and 11 bases, with 10 bases remaining between them. The CDR3 loop is CASSFGGLAFF. The CDR3 region has the DNA TGTGCCAGCAGTTTCGGGGGCCTGGCTTTCTTT.

The chain joins TRBV28 to TRBJ2-7; D ambiguous. In germline, CDR1 is MDHEN, CDR2 SYDVKM. The CDR3 extends over 12 amino acids. Trimming pared 5 bases from V and 2 bases from J, leaving 7 bases between. The CDR3 here is CASSDQAYEQYF. The CDR3 DNA follows: TGTGCCAGCAGTGACCAGGCCTACGAGCAGTACTTC. The whole variable domain, remainder taken from reference TRBV28 and TRBJ2-7, is DVKVTQSSRYLVKRTGEKVFLECVQDMDHENMFWYRQDPGLGLRLIYFSYDVKMKEKGDIPEGYSVSREKKERFSLILESASTNQTSMYLCASSDQAYEQYFGPGTRLTVT.

This clonotype was seen a handful of times. J is TRBJ2-1 and V is TRBV6-5; a possible D gene is TRBD2 (6 bases). V was pared by 0 bases and J by 3 bases, with 12 bases between. There are 16 residues in the CDR3. Germline V gives CDR1 MNHEY, CDR2 SVGAGI. The CDR3 region has the DNA TGTGCCAGCAGTTACTCAGAACTAGCTGTCTACAATGAGCAGTTCTTC. Residues: CASSYSELAVYNEQFF.

The chain recombines TRBV2 with TRBJ1-5; D ambiguous. This CDR3 is 15 amino acids long. Per the germline V gene, CDR1 is SNHLY and CDR2 is FYNNEI. Trimming took off 7 bases at V and 5 bases at J, with 18 bases between the two ends. CDR3 coding DNA: TGTGCCAGCACCGAGGGTATGGGAAGAGATCAGCCCCAGCATTTT. It is translated as CASTEGMGRDQPQHF.

CDR3 sequence: CASTVGQGAYEQYF. The CDR3, as DNA: TGCGCCAGTACAGTGGGACAGGGGGCCTACGAGCAGTACTTC. V gene TRBV5-1 combines with J gene TRBJ2-7; 11 nucleotides agree with TRBD1. Germline assignment: CDR1 SGHRS and CDR2 YFSETQ. The junction had 6 bases not matched to a gene; V was cut back by 8 bases and J by 2 bases. CDR3 length equals 14 residues.

This rearrangement joins TRBV4-1 to TRBJ2-1, with a weak D call TRBD2 (5 bases). The germline gives CDR1 MGHRA, CDR2 YSYEKL. V lost 2 bases to trimming and J lost 6 bases, with 17 bases between them. The CDR3 has 16 residues. The CDR3 bases are TGCGCCAGCAGCCAACAAACGACGGCCGGACTCAATGAGCAGTTCTTC. It yields the protein CASSQQTTAGLNEQFF.

This clonotype was seen a handful of times. V usage is TRBV5-5 and J usage is TRBJ2-5; no definite D call. Germline V gene sequence: CDR1 SGHKS, CDR2 YYEKEE (reference sequence). V was trimmed by 4 bases and J by 5 bases, leaving 18 bases between them. The CDR3 is made up of 15 amino acids. Here the CDR3 reads CASSPWDGTPETQYF. DNA of the CDR3: TGTGCCAGCAGCCCGTGGGATGGAACCCCGGAGACCCAGTACTTC.

This clonotype was detected ten times or more. The chain carries TRBV5-1 and TRBJ2-1; 10 positions agree with TRBD2. This CDR3 is 17 amino acids long. V lost 0 bases and J lost 6; bases outside the gene matches: 9. The germline gives CDR1 SGHRS, CDR2 YFSETQ. The CDR3 nucleotides read TGCGCCAGCAGCTTGGTTGCTAGCGGGAGTGGGGGCAATGAGCAGTTCTTC. This encodes CASSLVASGSGGNEQFF.

This clonotype occurred a few times. The CDR3 region has the DNA TGTGCCAGCTCACCCGACAGGGGTGGCACTGAAGCTTTCTTT. This gives the protein CASSPDRGGTEAFF. The genes are TRBV18 and TRBJ1-1, with 8 bases lining up with TRBD1. This CDR3 has 14 residues. V shed 3 bases and J 4 bases; nucleotides not matched to a gene: 4. Germline CDR1 KGHSH, CDR2 LQKENI.

This clonotype has only a few counts. V is TRBV20-1 and J is TRBJ2-3, with D perhaps TRBD2 (6 bases). V was trimmed by 3 bases and J by 4 bases, leaving 14 bases between them. Germline loops: CDR1 DFQATT, CDR2 SNEGSKA (reference sequence). The CDR3 sequence is 14 residues long. CDR3 DNA sequence: TGCAGTGCTAGTGACGGGGGAGGACCAGATACGCAGTATTTT. This sequence encodes CSASDGGGPDTQYF.

This clonotype appeared a few times. The V and J genes are TRBV7-8 and TRBJ1-3; D possibly corresponds to TRBD1 (5 bases). The CDR3 spans 17 residues. Trimming removed 0 bases at V and 2 bases at J, with 14 bases between. Germline V gene sequence: CDR1 SGHVS, CDR2 FQNEAQ. Here the CDR3 reads CASSLARGQGAGNTIYF. CDR3 nucleotides: TGTGCCAGCAGCTTAGCCCGCGGCCAGGGAGCTGGAAACACCATATATTTT.

This clonotype was seen ten or more times. The CDR3 DNA sequence: TGTGCCAGCAGTCCCGGGACAGGGCACACCGGGGAGCTGTTTTTT. It specifies CASSPGTGHTGELFF. The V gene is TRBV12-3 or TRBV12-4, the J gene TRBJ2-2; 9 nucleotides agree with TRBD1. This CDR3 comprises 15 residues. Unmatched junction bases numbered 4, after V lost 5 bases and J lost 3 bases.

This clonotype has ten or more counts. The chain couples TRBV29-1 to TRBJ2-1; possible D gene TRBD2, 6 bases. Germline assignment: CDR1 SQVTM and CDR2 ANQGSEA. This CDR3 contains 13 residues. Trimming took off 3 bases at V and 3 bases at J, with 9 bases between the two ends. The CDR3 coding sequence is TGCAGCGTTGACGGGGGATACTACAATGAGCAGTTCTTC. It is translated as CSVDGGYYNEQFF.

In its sample, this clonotype was seen a few times. This chain uses TRBV20-1 with TRBJ2-1; D possibly corresponds to TRBD2 (5 bases). CDR3 size: 14 residues. The ends were cut back, 3 bases at V and 6 bases at J, with 15 bases in the middle. Per the germline V gene, CDR1 is DFQATT and CDR2 is SNEGSKA (reference sequence). The CDR3 bases are TGCAGTGCTAGGAGACTACGGAGAACCAATGAGCAGTTCTTC. The encoded protein is CSARRLRRTNEQFF.

V gene TRBV3-1 combines with J gene TRBJ1-2; tentatively, D is TRBD1 (5 bases). Looked up from germline, CDR1 is LGHDT and CDR2 is YNNKEL (reference sequence). Trimming left V 0 bases short and J 8 bases short, with 13 bases between. The CDR3 loop spans 14 amino acids. The CDR3 sequence is CASSQDLQGPGYTF. CDR3 sequence (DNA): TGTGCCAGCAGCCAAGATCTGCAGGGTCCGGGCTACACCTTC.

The sample holds a few counts of this clonotype. The chain recombines TRBV9 with TRBJ2-1, with D unresolved. V lost 0 bases and J 2 bases, leaving 9 bases between the germline ends. This CDR3 has 15 residues. CDR1 and CDR2 from the germline V gene are SGDLS and YYNGEE. CDR3 nucleotide sequence: TGTGCCAGCAGCGTAGTGGGCGACCCCTACAATGAGCAGTTCTTC. It yields the protein CASSVVGDPYNEQFF.

The rearrangement links TRBV6-2 or TRBV6-3 to TRBJ2-7; 10 bases are shared with TRBD2. CDR1 MNHEY and CDR2 SVGEGT come from the germline V gene. Trimming cost V 1 base and J 4 bases; bases outside gene matches: 10. CDR3 length: 17 amino acids. The CDR3: CASSYFDASGRGYEQYF. The CDR3 DNA reads as TGTGCCAGCAGTTACTTCGACGCAAGCGGGAGGGGGTACGAGCAGTACTTC.

The chain joins TRBV20-1 to TRBJ2-7; the D gene is possibly TRBD2 (5 bases). The CDR3 covers 13 residues. The V end was cut by 3 bases, the J end by 0 bases, with 9 bases between. CDR1 DFQATT and CDR2 SNEGSKA come from the germline V gene (reference sequence). The CDR3 loop reads CSARLRDSYEQYF. The CDR3 DNA reads TGCAGTGCTAGGTTACGGGACTCCTACGAGCAGTACTTC.

This chain connects TRBV5-1 to TRBJ2-7; 14 positions agree with TRBD2. CDR3 length: 16 amino acids. CDR1 is SGHRS and CDR2 is YFSETQ in the germline V gene. Trimming cost V 4 bases and J 6 bases; bases outside gene matches: 9. The CDR3 DNA reads TGCGCCAGCAGCATCCGGGGACTAGCGGGAGATTCCGAGCAGTACTTC. Its protein product is CASSIRGLAGDSEQYF.

The sample holds a few counts of this clonotype. This chain links TRBV7-7 with TRBJ2-1; possible D gene TRBD1, 6 bases. Trimming removed 5 bases at V and 10 bases at J, with 18 bases between. Germline V gene sequence: CDR1 SSHAT, CDR2 FNYEAQ (reference sequence). The CDR3 length is 14 residues. CDR3 amino acids: CASSPRGRGEEQFF. The CDR3 DNA reads as TGTGCCAGCAGCCCCAGGGGACGCGGCGAGGAGCAGTTCTTC.